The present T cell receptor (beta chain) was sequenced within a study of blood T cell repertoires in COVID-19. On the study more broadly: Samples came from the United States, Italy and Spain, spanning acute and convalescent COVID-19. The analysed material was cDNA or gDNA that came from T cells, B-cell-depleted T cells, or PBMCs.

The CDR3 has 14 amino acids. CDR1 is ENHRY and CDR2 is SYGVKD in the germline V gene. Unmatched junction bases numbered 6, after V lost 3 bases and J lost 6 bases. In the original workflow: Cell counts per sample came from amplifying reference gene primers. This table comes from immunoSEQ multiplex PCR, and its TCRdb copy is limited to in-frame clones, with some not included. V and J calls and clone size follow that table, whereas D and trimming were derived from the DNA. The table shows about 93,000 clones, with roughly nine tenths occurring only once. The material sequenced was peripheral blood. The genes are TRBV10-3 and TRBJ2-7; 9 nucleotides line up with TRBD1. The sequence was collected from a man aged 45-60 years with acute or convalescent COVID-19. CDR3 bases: TGTGCCATCAGTGAAGGGACAGGGTTATCCGAGCAGTACGTC. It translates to CAISEGTGLSEQYV.